Following are 23 T cell receptor beta chains from one sample sequenced in a study of blood T cell repertoires in COVID-19. Sequenced by immunoSEQ multiplex PCR; TCRdb stores in-frame clones only, minus some. The sample has 91,000 or so clones, over 80% seen once; the top ten hold approximately 4.1%. The sample comprised peripheral blood. The origin of the receptors is a woman aged 45-59 years in a cohort sampled during active COVID-19.

The V call is TRBV27, the J call TRBJ2-1; 9 bases map to TRBD2. There are 12 residues in the CDR3. CDR1 is MNHEY and CDR2 is SMNVEV in the germline V gene (reference sequence). V trimming: 5 bases; J trimming: 15 bases; junction bases outside the gene matches: 8. Written as DNA, the CDR3 is TGTGCCAGCAGTCTAAGCGGGAGGAGCTGGTTCTTC. Translating gives CASSLSGRSWFF.

The J gene is TRBJ1-2, the V gene TRBV29-1, with a tentative D call TRBD1 (5 bases). The V gene lost 5 bases and the J gene lost 3 bases, with 10 bases spanning the gap. Germline CDR1 SQVTM, CDR2 ANQGSEA. The CDR3 totals 12 residues. The CDR3 DNA is TGCAGCGTTCCGGGAGGGGACTATGGCTACACCTTC. The encoded protein is CSVPGGDYGYTF.

J is TRBJ2-1 and V is TRBV19, with unresolved D. The CDR3 length is 13 residues. V shed 5 bases and J shed 4 bases, with 9 bases lying between them. Germline V CDR1 and CDR2: LNHDA, SQIVND (reference sequence). CDR3: CASSPTRYNEQFF. DNA for the CDR3: TGTGCCAGTAGTCCCACCCGGTACAATGAGCAGTTCTTC. The whole variable domain, filled in from reference TRBV19 and TRBJ2-1, reads DGGITQSPKYLFRKEGQNVTLSCEQNLNHDAMYWYRQDPGQGLRLIYYSQIVNDFQKGDIAEGYSVSREKKESFPLTVTSAQKNPTAFYLCASSPTRYNEQFFGPGTRLTVL.

The genes are TRBV28 and TRBJ2-5, with TRBD1 matching 7 bases. The CDR3 contains 16 residues. The ends lost 4 bases at V and 3 bases at J; junction bases unmatched: 11. Per the germline V gene, CDR1 is MDHEN and CDR2 is SYDVKM. In DNA, the CDR3 is TGTGCCAGCAGTTCCCCAACAGGGGTGATCGAAGAGACCCAGTACTTC. Its translation: CASSSPTGVIEETQYF.

This rearrangement joins TRBV2 to TRBJ2-1, with 7 nucleotides matching TRBD2. The V segment lost 8 bases and the J segment 7 bases; nucleotides outside the gene matches: 8. The V gene's germline CDR1 is SNHLY and CDR2 FYNNEI. The CDR3 spans 13 residues. The CDR3 DNA follows: TGTGCCAGCGATCAGGTGGGGGGGAATGAGCAGTTCTTC. Protein: CASDQVGGNEQFF.

The J gene is TRBJ2-1, the V gene TRBV18; tentative D call: TRBD1 (6 bases). Trimming removed 3 bases at V and 9 bases at J, with 18 bases between. The CDR3 runs 15 residues. CDR1 and CDR2 from the germline V gene are KGHSH and LQKENI. The CDR3 loop reads CASSPPPARGGEQFF. The CDR3 DNA sequence: TGTGCCAGCTCACCCCCGCCCGCCAGGGGCGGTGAGCAGTTCTTC.

The rearrangement links TRBV28 to TRBJ1-4; 9 nucleotides align to TRBD1. Looked up from germline, CDR1 is MDHEN and CDR2 is SYDVKM. V lost 0 bases and J lost 8; bases outside the gene matches: 4. The CDR3 runs 15 residues. The CDR3 region has the DNA TGTGCCAGCAGTTTATGGGACAGGGGAGGCGAAAAACTGTTTTTT. This translates into CASSLWDRGGEKLFF.

The chain is built from TRBV4-1 and TRBJ1-5, with D uncertain. CDR1 MGHRA and CDR2 YSYEKL come from the germline V gene. The CDR3 is 15 amino acids. Trimming removed 0 bases from V and 0 bases from J, with 6 bases in between. The CDR3 loop reads CASSQDTDSNQPQHF. In DNA, the CDR3 is TGCGCCAGCAGCCAAGATACTGATAGCAATCAGCCCCAGCATTTT.

The chain uses TRBV5-6 and TRBJ2-3, with 8 nucleotides matching TRBD2. The length of the CDR3 is 17 residues. The V segment lost 1 base and the J segment 2 bases; nucleotides outside the gene matches: 9. Germline assignment: CDR1 SGHDT and CDR2 YYEEEE. The CDR3 region is CASSLTTSGDTTDTQYF. The CDR3 DNA reads TGTGCCAGCAGCTTGACAACTAGCGGAGATACCACAGATACGCAGTATTTT.

The V and J genes are TRBV3-1 (or the pseudogene TRBV3-2) and TRBJ2-1; possible D gene TRBD1, 5 bases. Deletions cut 3 bases from V and 0 bases from J, with 24 bases between. Germline V lookup: CDR1 LGHDT, CDR2 YNNKEL (reference sequence). This CDR3 spans 20 amino acids. In DNA form, the CDR3 reads TGTGCCAGCAGCCACAATGGTAGGGGAACTCTCAGAATCTCCTACAATGAGCAGTTCTTC. Translated: CASSHNGRGTLRISYNEQFF.

This clone was observed once. The chain combines TRBV20-1 with TRBJ2-7; a possible D gene is TRBD1 (5 bases). Germline CDR1 and CDR2: DFQATT and SNEGSKA (reference sequence). The CDR3 runs to 15 residues. Trimming cost V 3 bases and J 1 base, with 16 bases left between them. The CDR3 is CSASDGQGKSYEQYF. The CDR3 DNA reads as TGCAGTGCTAGTGATGGGCAGGGTAAGTCCTACGAGCAGTACTTC.

The gene calls are TRBV7-9 and TRBJ2-7; 7 bases agree with TRBD1. From germline, CDR1 is SEHNR and CDR2 FQNEAQ (reference sequence). V trimming: 3 bases; J trimming: 5 bases; junction bases outside the gene matches: 1. This CDR3 has 12 amino acids. DNA for the CDR3: TGTGCCAGCAGCTTGACAGGGAACGAGCAGTACTTC. This encodes CASSLTGNEQYF.

The genes are TRBV19 and TRBJ2-7; 9 bases align to TRBD1. Germline V gene lookup returns CDR1 LNHDA and CDR2 SQIVND (reference sequence). This CDR3 has 15 amino acids. J was trimmed by 1 base and V by 5 bases; bases with no gene match: 6. The CDR3: CASSPGQGTSYEQYF. The CDR3 region has the DNA TGTGCCAGTAGTCCCGGACAGGGGACTTCCTACGAGCAGTACTTC.

The V call is TRBV2, the J call TRBJ1-1; 10 bases are a match to TRBD1. Unmatched junction bases numbered 8, after V lost 7 bases and J lost 3 bases. Germline CDR1 and CDR2: SNHLY and FYNNEI. The CDR3 consists of 15 residues. CDR3 in amino acids: CASKERTGGYTEAFF. The CDR3 DNA reads TGTGCCAGCAAAGAACGGACAGGGGGTTACACTGAAGCTTTCTTT.

This rearrangement joins TRBV13 to TRBJ2-3; TRBD2 agrees at 10 bases. V shed 5 bases, J shed 4 bases, and the junction held 3 bases outside the gene matches. This CDR3 has 14 residues. Germline loops: CDR1 PRHDT, CDR2 FYEKMQ (reference sequence). The CDR3 DNA is TGTGCCAGCAGCCTCGGACTAGCGGCAGATACGCAGTATTTT. As protein: CASSLGLAADTQYF.

The genes are TRBV4-1 and TRBJ2-7; 9 nucleotides agree with TRBD1. Trimming removed 2 bases from V and 2 bases from J; junction bases left unmatched: 7. Germline V lookup: CDR1 MGHRA, CDR2 YSYEKL. The CDR3 has 16 amino acids. The CDR3 sequence: CASSQWTGVKTYEQYF. In nucleotides, the CDR3 is TGCGCCAGCAGCCAATGGACAGGGGTGAAAACCTACGAGCAGTACTTC.

V usage is TRBV10-3 and J usage is TRBJ2-2; D may be TRBD2 (6 bases). Germline V gene sequence: CDR1 ENHRY, CDR2 SYGVKD. This CDR3 contains 13 residues. Between the trimmed V and J ends, which lost 3 bases and 7 bases, there was a span of 9 bases. CDR3 DNA: TGTGCCATCAGTGATGGGCGGGACGGGGAGCTGTTTTTT. It specifies CAISDGRDGELFF.

The chain has TRBV18 and TRBJ2-7; 10 bases fit TRBD1. The germline V gene has CDR1 KGHSH and CDR2 LQKENI. The CDR3 is 15 amino acids. V was pared by 0 bases and J by 5 bases, with 4 bases of the junction left unmatched. The CDR3 nucleotides are TGTGCCAGCTCACCACCGGGACAGGGGAGTCACGAGCAGTACTTC. This encodes CASSPPGQGSHEQYF.

The V call is TRBV24-1, the J call TRBJ2-2; a weak D match, TRBD2 (6 bases). The CDR3 contains 17 residues. CDR1 is KGHDR and CDR2 is SFDVKD in the germline V gene. V was cut by 3 bases and J by 9 bases, with 22 bases left in between. The CDR3 DNA is TGTGCCACCAGTGATGGATCCGGGAAGGCGGGGATGAGGGAGCTGTTTTTT. This sequence encodes CATSDGSGKAGMRELFF.

The chain is built from TRBV5-1 and TRBJ2-2, with D possibly being TRBD1 (5 bases). The CDR3 spans 15 residues. V lost 1 base and J lost 2, with 9 bases in between. Per the germline V gene, CDR1 is SGHRS and CDR2 is YFSETQ. The CDR3 coding sequence is TGCGCCAGCAGCTTGCTGGGGCGTAACACCGGGGAGCTGTTTTTT. Protein product: CASSLLGRNTGELFF.

The CDR3, as DNA: TGTGCCAGCAGTCGGGAAGTTGGATACTTTTCTACAGATACGCAGTATTTT. Amino acids: CASSREVGYFSTDTQYF. The chain joins TRBV2 to TRBJ2-3, with TRBD2 as a possible D gene (5 bases). V was cut by 5 bases and J by 3 bases, with 21 bases left in between. Germline lookup yields CDR1 SNHLY and CDR2 FYNNEI. This CDR3 spans 17 amino acids.

The chain employs TRBV20-1 and TRBJ1-2; D perhaps matches TRBD1 (6 bases). CDR1 and CDR2 (germline): DFQATT, SNEGSKA (reference sequence). The CDR3 length is 8 residues. The CDR3 DNA follows: TGCAGAACAGGGGGCTACACCTTC. Protein: CRTGGYTF.

This clone was recorded once. The chain uses TRBV6-2 or TRBV6-3 and TRBJ2-3; 9 bases are shared with TRBD2. The CDR3 contains 14 residues. Germline loops: CDR1 MNHEY, CDR2 SVGEGT. Unmatched junction bases numbered 3, after V lost 5 bases and J lost 3 bases. The DNA of the CDR3 is TGTGCCAGCAGTCGCGGGGGGGCGACAGATACGCAGTATTTT. Encoded protein: CASSRGGATDTQYF.